This T cell receptor beta chain was sequenced during a study of Ad26.COV2.S vaccination and SARS-CoV-2 variants. The V end lost 2 bases, the J end lost 10 bases, and 20 bases lay between the germline ends. This CDR3 has 15 amino acids. Germline V CDR1 and CDR2: KGHSH, LQKENI. Points on this clone: Its antigen is not known.

Here immunoSEQ multiplex PCR was the method, and the copy in TCRdb shows in-frame clones only, minus some. In the table there are about 460,000 clones, roughly nine tenths of which are singletons. Whole-study findings and limits: For non-spike TCRs, breadth in vaccine recipients resembled that in placebo recipients. Considerable breadth of spike-specific CD8+ and CD4+ T cell responses has reportedly been documented following vaccination.

The treatment: some 19 received Ad26.COV2.S at low or high dose, single or two shots; several received placebo; per-sample allocation not given. Samples analyzed were those drawn on day 63 after the first vaccine or placebo injection. Sequencing was performed on peripheral blood, taken in a trial of Ad26.COV2.S vaccine versus placebo. The chain has TRBV18 and TRBJ1-2, with no clear D. This TCR derives from a person between 18 and 59 years old who received the Ad26.COV2.S COVID-19 vaccine or a placebo. Written as DNA, the CDR3 is TGTGCCAGCTCACCAATCTCGGGGTCTTCCGAGTCCTACACCTTC. This encodes CASSPISGSSESYTF.